This T cell receptor (beta chain) stems from a study of tumor-infiltrating lymphocytes in primary liver carcinoma. Study as a whole: Tumors were staged T1-T3 N0M0 and measured about 4 to 11 cm across. Tissue type made little difference to sample yields of roughly 3.65 to 7.5 million productive TCRbeta reads. Study results and limitations: The top-250-clone fraction was significantly higher in tumors than in blood (p = 0.039). Whereas tumor region pairs overlapped more, tumor-adjacent and tumor-blood pairs overlapped less.

This clonotype has a handful of counts. Antigen unknown. CDR3 size: 16 residues. Looked up from germline, CDR1 is MNHNS and CDR2 is SASEGT. V was clipped by 4 bases and J by 13 bases, with 26 bases between them. Germline DNA was also extracted, and blood RNA was taken from unsorted whole blood. TCR beta cDNA was made from around 460 ng total RNA with a constant-region primer. Sequencing libraries for TCR beta derived from three nested multiplex PCR rounds that used slightly modified ARM-PCR. PCR rounds one and two used TRBV1-TRBV30 forward primers with a C-beta reverse primer for around 10 cycles each. TCRdb recomputed calls from the multiplex PCR reads with MiXCR, one row per CDR3 protein. The sample carries 200,000 or so distinct CDR3 sequences, 65% recorded once.

The rearrangement links TRBV6-1 to TRBJ1-5; TRBD1 might be the D (5 bases). This TCR was sampled from a woman aged 55-75 years with primary liver carcinoma and hepatitis B virus infection. Sequencing used peripheral blood. The CDR3 loop is CASSGHPLGANERQHF. CDR3 in DNA: TGTGCCAGCAGTGGACATCCGTTAGGGGCTAATGAGCGACAGCATTTT.